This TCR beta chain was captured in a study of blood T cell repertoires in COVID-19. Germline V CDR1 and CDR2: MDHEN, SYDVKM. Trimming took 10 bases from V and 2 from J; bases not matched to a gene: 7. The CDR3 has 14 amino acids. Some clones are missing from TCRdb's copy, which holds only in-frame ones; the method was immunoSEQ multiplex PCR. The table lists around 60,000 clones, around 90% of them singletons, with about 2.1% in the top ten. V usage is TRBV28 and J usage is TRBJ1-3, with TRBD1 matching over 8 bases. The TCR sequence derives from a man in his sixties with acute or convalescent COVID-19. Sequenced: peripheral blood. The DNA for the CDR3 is TGTGCCACCTGGACAGGGCAAACTGGAAACACCATATATTTT. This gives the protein CATWTGQTGNTIYF.